A single count supports the clone carrying this T cell receptor beta chain. Antigen: not known. The CDR3 is 15 residues long. The germline V and J ends were trimmed by 5 bases and 2 bases, with 10 bases remaining between them. The germline CDR1 and CDR2 sequences are SGHVS and FNYEAQ. The data were obtained in a study of graft-versus-host responses after intestinal transplantation. Turning to the study itself: The transplants performed in recipients were multivisceral, liver-intestinal, or isolated intestinal. All recipients got anti-thymocyte globulin induction, then tacrolimus and steroids for 2 to 3 years.

Study-wide findings and caveats: Recipient marrow held GvH clones, some first seen in ileum or blood. Early post-transplant HvG declines were associated with peak circulating GvH clone levels.

The assay was immunoSEQ multiplex PCR, and TCRdb's table has in-frame clones only and misses some. Among approximately 110,000 clones listed, around 90% were seen once. The receptor's source is a human donor who was the organ donor for an intestinal transplant. The chain couples TRBV7-6 to TRBJ2-6; a weak D match, TRBD1 (6 bases). Sequences were derived from unstimulated CD4+ T cells sorted from spleen or lymph node cells, sampled before transplant. As DNA, the CDR3 is TGTGCCAGCAGCCCAGGGGTGGCTGGGGCCAACGTCCTGACTTTC. Translation: CASSPGVAGANVLTF.